A selection of T cell receptor beta chains follows, all from one sample in a study of T cell responses to AZD1222 COVID-19 vaccine. Assay used: immunoSEQ multiplex PCR; TCRdb lists only in-frame clones, some missing. The sample shows some 150,000 clones, 70% to 90% of them seen only once. This sample comprised peripheral blood, obtained 28 days after the second AZD1222 dose. Every receptor here comes from an adult who received the AZD1222 COVID-19 vaccine. Both conserved end residues are part of each CDR3. The D gene is left open where the match is weak. Size is omitted from some rows. Given values are once, few, many or a class for expanded clones.

cdr3_aa,cdr3_nt,d_call,clone_size,v_call,j_call
CASSPRGTTYGYTF,TGTGCCAGTAGTCCCCGGGGGACAACGTATGGCTACACCTTC,-,few,TRBV19,TRBJ1-2
CASSLGTGEAFF,TGTGCCAGCAGCCTCGGGACAGGGGAAGCTTTCTTT,TRBD1,-,TRBV3-1/TRBV3-2,TRBJ1-1
CASSVADTQYF,TGTGCCAGCAGTGTCGCAGATACGCAGTATTTT,-,-,TRBV2,TRBJ2-3
CASSEGGQGDNSPLHF,TGTGCCAGCAGTGAAGGAGGACAGGGGGATAATTCACCCCTCCACTTT,TRBD1,-,TRBV6-1,TRBJ1-6
CASSFPRGGMNTEAFF,TGTGCCAGCAGCTTCCCTCGAGGGGGGATGAACACTGAAGCTTTCTTT,-,-,TRBV7-9,TRBJ1-1
CSVRGYTF,TGCAGTGTGAGGGGCTACACCTTC,-,-,TRBV20-1,TRBJ1-2
CASSPRQGLLTNYGYTF,TGTGCCAGCAGCCCCAGACAGGGATTACTCACTAACTATGGCTACACCTTC,TRBD1,-,TRBV9,TRBJ1-2
CASSYSNTRGQPQHF,TGTGCCAGCAGTTACTCGAACACCCGGGGTCAGCCCCAGCATTTT,-,-,TRBV6-5,TRBJ1-5
CASKGGAGYNEQFF,TGCGCCAGTAAAGGCGGGGCAGGCTACAATGAGCAGTTCTTC,-,few,TRBV5-1,TRBJ2-1
CASSKGDRGCDGYTF,TGTGCCAGCAGCAAGGGGGACAGGGGATGCGATGGCTACACCTTC,-,-,TRBV21-1,TRBJ1-2
CASGAGRVTEAFF,TGTGCTAGTGGAGCCGGACGGGTCACTGAAGCTTTCTTT,-,-,TRBV12-5,TRBJ1-1
CASRNDRTHNEQFF,TGTGCCAGCAGGAACGACAGGACCCACAATGAGCAGTTCTTC,-,once,TRBV7-2,TRBJ2-1
CASSLSPVTNSPLHF,TGTGCCAGCAGCCTCTCGCCGGTTACTAATTCACCCCTCCACTTT,-,-,TRBV5-6,TRBJ1-6
CASSPTGSPGNTIYF,TGTGCCAGCAGTCCCACAGGATCCCCTGGAAACACCATATATTTT,-,-,TRBV27,TRBJ1-3
CASSVPGRNEQFF,TGTGCCAGTAGCGTGCCCGGGCGAAATGAGCAGTTCTTC,-,-,TRBV19,TRBJ2-1
CASSPSSGVSGELFF,TGTGCCAGCAGCCCCTCCAGCGGGGTATCCGGGGAGCTGTTTTTT,TRBD2,few,TRBV4-2,TRBJ2-2
CAIRANRANTDTQYF,TGTGCCATCAGGGCGAACAGGGCGAACACAGATACGCAGTATTTT,-,-,TRBV10-3,TRBJ2-3
CASSIGGVRETQYF,TGTGCCAGTAGTATTGGCGGGGTGAGAGAGACCCAGTACTTC,-,-,TRBV19,TRBJ2-5
CASSQLQVLTNEKLFF,TGTGCCAGCTCACAACTACAGGTTTTGACTAATGAAAAACTGTTTTTT,-,-,TRBV18,TRBJ1-4
CAINDPQLNTEAFF,TGTGCCATCAACGACCCTCAATTGAACACTGAAGCTTTCTTT,-,-,TRBV10-3,TRBJ1-1
CASRPGYRGPQETQYF,TGCGCCAGCAGACCGGGGTACAGGGGTCCGCAAGAGACCCAGTACTTC,TRBD1,-,TRBV5-1,TRBJ2-5
CARSFSGYTF,TGTGCCAGAAGCTTCAGTGGCTACACCTTC,-,-,TRBV5-3,TRBJ1-2